This T cell receptor beta chain comes out of a study of T cell clusters in autoimmune cytopenias. TRB rearrangements were amplified by touch-down multiplex PCR with mixed TRB-A/B primers. Reanalyzing the multiplex PCR reads, TCRdb keeps one entry per CDR3 protein, without DNA. The sample has a few thousand distinct CDR3 sequences; the top ten hold under 20%. TRB amplification used 250 ng of peripheral blood genomic DNA. The V gene's germline CDR1 is MNHEY and CDR2 SMNVEV (reference sequence). The CDR3 totals 14 residues. Input material: peripheral blood. This clonotype was obtained from a human donor with an autoimmune cytopenia or autoimmune hepatitis (not recorded which). V and J are TRBV27 and TRBJ1-5. The chain's CDR3 is CASREGVSNQPQHF.